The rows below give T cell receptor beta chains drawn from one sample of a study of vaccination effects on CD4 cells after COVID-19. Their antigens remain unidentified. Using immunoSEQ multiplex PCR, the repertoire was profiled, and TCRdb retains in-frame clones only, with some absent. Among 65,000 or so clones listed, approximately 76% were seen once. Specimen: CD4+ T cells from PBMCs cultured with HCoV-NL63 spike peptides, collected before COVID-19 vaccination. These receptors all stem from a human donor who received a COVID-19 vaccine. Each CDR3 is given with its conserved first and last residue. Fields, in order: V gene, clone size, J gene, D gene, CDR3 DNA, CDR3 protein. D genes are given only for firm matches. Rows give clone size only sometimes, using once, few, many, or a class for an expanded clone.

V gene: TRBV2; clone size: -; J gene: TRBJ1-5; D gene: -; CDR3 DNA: TGTGCCAGCAGTGAGTTAAGTAGCAATCAGCCCCAGCATTTT; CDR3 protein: CASSELSSNQPQHF
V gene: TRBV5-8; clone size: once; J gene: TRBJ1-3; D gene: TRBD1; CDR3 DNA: TGTGCCAGCAGCTTGAGAACAGGGGGCACGGGAAACACCATATATTTT; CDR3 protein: CASSLRTGGTGNTIYF
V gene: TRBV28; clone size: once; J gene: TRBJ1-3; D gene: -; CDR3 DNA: TGTGCCAGCAGCTCCCAATACCGCGGAAACACCATATATTTT; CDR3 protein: CASSSQYRGNTIYF
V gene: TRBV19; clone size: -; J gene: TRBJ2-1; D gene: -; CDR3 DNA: TGTGCCAGTAGTATTGGGGACGGCTTCTACAATGAGCAGTTCTTC; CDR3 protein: CASSIGDGFYNEQFF
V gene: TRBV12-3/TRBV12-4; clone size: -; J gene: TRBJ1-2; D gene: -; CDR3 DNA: TGTGCCAGCAGGTCGGGGGGCTATGGCTACACCTTC; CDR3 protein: CASRSGGYGYTF
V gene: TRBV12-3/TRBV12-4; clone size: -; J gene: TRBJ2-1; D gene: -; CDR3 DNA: TGTGCCAGCAGTTTGGACGGACACAATGAGCAGTTCTTC; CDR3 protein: CASSLDGHNEQFF
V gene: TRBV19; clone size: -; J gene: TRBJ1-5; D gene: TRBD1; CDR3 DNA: TGTGCCAGTAGAAGGTGGGGACAGGGGAATCAGCCCCAGCATTTT; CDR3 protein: CASRRWGQGNQPQHF
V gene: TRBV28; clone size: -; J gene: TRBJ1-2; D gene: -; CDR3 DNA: TGTGCCAGCAGGGGACCCGGGACGGCGAGCTATGGCTACACCTTC; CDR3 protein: CASRGPGTASYGYTF
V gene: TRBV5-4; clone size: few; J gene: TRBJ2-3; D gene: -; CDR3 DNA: TGTGCCAGCAGCTCCCGGGACGGAGTCGGTGATACGCAGTATTTT; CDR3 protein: CASSSRDGVGDTQYF
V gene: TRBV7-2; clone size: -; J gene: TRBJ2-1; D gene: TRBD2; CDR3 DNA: TGTGCCAGCAGTCGGGTAGCGGGAAGCTCCTACAATGAGCAGTTCTTC; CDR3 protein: CASSRVAGSSYNEQFF
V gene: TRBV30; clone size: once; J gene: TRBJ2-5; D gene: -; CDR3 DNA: TGTGCCTGGAGAATGGGGCGCGAGACCCAGTACTTC; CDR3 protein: CAWRMGRETQYF
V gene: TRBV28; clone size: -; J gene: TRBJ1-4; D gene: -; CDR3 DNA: TGTGCCAGCAGGAACAGGGTGAATGAAAAACTGTTTTTT; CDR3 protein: CASRNRVNEKLFF
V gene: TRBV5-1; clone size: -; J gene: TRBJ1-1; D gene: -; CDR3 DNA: TGCGCCAGCGGAGCGGAGCGGACACGGAACACTGAAGCTTTCTTT; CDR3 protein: CASGAERTRNTEAFF
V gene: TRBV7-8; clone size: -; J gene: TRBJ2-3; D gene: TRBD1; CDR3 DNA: TGTGCCAGCAGCTTAGTTCAGGGGGCTACAGATACGCAGTATTTT; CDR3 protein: CASSLVQGATDTQYF
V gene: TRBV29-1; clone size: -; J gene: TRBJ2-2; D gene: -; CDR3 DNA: TGCAGCGTTGGGACACTAAACACCGGGGAGCTGTTTTTT; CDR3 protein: CSVGTLNTGELFF
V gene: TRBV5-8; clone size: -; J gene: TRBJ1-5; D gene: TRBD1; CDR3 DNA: TGTGCCAGCACCTTGGGGCAGGGGGCATGGGGCAATCAGCCCCAGCATTTT; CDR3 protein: CASTLGQGAWGNQPQHF
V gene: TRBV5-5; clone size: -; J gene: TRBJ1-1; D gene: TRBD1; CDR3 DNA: TGTGCCAGCAGCGGGACAGGTTCGGAGACTGAAGCTTTCTTT; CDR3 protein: CASSGTGSETEAFF
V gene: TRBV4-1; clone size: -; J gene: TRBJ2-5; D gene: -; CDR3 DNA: TGCGCCAGCAGCCAAGATCGGACTAACGAAGGGGCCCAGTACTTC; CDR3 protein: CASSQDRTNEGAQYF
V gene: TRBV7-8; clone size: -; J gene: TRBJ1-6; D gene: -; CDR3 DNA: TGTGCCAGCAGCTTAGAAGCGGGGGGAGCGAGGGAAGGTTCACCCCTCCACTTT; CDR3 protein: CASSLEAGGAREGSPLHF
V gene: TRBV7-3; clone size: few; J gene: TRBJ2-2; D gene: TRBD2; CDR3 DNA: TGTGCCAGCAGCTCGTTAGAGCGGGGGGGCCTGGGGGAGCTGTTTTTT; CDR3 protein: CASSSLERGGLGELFF
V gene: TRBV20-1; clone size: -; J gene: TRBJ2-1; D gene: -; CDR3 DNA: TGCAGTGCTAGAAGACAGGAGCAGTTCTTC; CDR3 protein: CSARRQEQFF
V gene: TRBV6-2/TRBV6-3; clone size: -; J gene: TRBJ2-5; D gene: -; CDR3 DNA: TGTGCCAGCAGTTACGTTAGCAGACAAGAGACCCAGTACTTC; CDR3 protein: CASSYVSRQETQYF
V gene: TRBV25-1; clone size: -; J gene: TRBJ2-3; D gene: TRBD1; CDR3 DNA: TGTGCCAGCAGTGTAGGGTCGGGACAGGGATTCGTAGATACGCAGTATTTT; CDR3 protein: CASSVGSGQGFVDTQYF
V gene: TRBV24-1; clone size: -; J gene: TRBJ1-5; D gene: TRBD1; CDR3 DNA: TGTGCCACGTCCGAAACAGGGGTAGGTGGCAATCAGCCCCAGCATTTT; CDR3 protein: CATSETGVGGNQPQHF
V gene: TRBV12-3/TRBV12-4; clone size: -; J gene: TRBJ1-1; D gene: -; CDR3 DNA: TGTGCCAGCAGTTTTAACGCGTTTGAAGCTTTCTTT; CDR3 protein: CASSFNAFEAFF
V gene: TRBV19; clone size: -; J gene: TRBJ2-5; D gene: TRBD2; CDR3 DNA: TGTGCCAGTAGTAAACTAGCGGGGGTGGAGACCCAGTACTTC; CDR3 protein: CASSKLAGVETQYF
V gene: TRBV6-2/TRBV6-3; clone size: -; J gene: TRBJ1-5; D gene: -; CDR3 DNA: TGTGCCAGCAGTTACAGGGCAGCCCAAAATCAGCCCCAGCATTTT; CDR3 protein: CASSYRAAQNQPQHF
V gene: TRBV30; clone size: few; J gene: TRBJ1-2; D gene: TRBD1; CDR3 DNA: TGTGCCTGGAGTGCCCCGACAGGGGGCAACTATGGCTACACCTTC; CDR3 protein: CAWSAPTGGNYGYTF
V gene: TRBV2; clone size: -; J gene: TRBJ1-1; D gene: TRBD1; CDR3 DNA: TGTGCCAGCAGTGAAAGGGGACAGGCAAACACTGAAGCTTTCTTT; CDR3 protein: CASSERGQANTEAFF
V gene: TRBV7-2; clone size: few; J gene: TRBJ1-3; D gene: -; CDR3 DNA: TGTGCCAGCAGCTTATCGGGAAACACCATATATTTT; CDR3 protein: CASSLSGNTIYF
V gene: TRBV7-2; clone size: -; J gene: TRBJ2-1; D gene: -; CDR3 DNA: TGTGCCAGCAGCCCAGGGTCGGCTTCGATGAGAGAGCAGTTCTTC; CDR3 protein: CASSPGSASMREQFF
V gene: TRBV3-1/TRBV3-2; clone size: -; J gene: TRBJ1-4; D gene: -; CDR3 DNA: TGTGCCAGCAGCCAGACCGCTTACGGTGAAAAACTGTTTTTT; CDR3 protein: CASSQTAYGEKLFF
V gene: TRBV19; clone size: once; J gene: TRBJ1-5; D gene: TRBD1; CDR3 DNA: TGTGCCAGTAGTAGAAGACAGGGTGCGAGCAATCAGCCCCAGCATTTT; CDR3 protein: CASSRRQGASNQPQHF
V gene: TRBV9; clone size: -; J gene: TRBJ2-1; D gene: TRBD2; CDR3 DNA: TGTGCCAGCAGCGGCGGACTAGCCTTTTACCCCAGTGAGCAGTTCTTC; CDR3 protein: CASSGGLAFYPSEQFF
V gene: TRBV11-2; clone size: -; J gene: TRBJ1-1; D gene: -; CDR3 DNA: TGTGCCAGCAGTCAGGGTTTAATCACTGAAGCTTTCTTT; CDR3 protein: CASSQGLITEAFF
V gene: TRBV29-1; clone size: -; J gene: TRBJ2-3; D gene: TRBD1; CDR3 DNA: TGCAGCGTCGGGACAGACACAGATACGCAGTATTTT; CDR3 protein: CSVGTDTDTQYF
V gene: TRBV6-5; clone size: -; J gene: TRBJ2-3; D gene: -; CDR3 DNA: TGTGCCAGCAGGGTGACAGGTTCCCGCACAGATACGCAGTATTTT; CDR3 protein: CASRVTGSRTDTQYF
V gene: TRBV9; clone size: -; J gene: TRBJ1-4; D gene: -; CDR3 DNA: TGTGCCAGCAGCGTGCGGGGGGTAACTAATGAAAAACTGTTTTTT; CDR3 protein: CASSVRGVTNEKLFF
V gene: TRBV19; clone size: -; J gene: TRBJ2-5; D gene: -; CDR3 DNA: TGTGCCAGTCAAAGGGGGGGGACTGAAGGGACCCAGTACTTC; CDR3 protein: CASQRGGTEGTQYF
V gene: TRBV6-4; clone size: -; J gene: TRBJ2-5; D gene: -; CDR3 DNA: TGTGCCAGTAGCCGGGACCAGGCGGAGACCCAGTACTTC; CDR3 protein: CASSRDQAETQYF